The rows below give T cell receptor beta chains drawn from one sample of a study of OX40 agonist ivuxolimab in advanced cancers. Generated by immunoSEQ multiplex PCR, the TCRdb table keeps only in-frame clones and is missing some. The repertoire holds approximately 37,000 clones, with around 83% as singletons. This specimen was CD4+ or CD8+ T cells sorted from blood, taken in a trial of the OX40 agonist ivuxolimab. Receptors originate from an adult with an advanced solid tumor such as melanoma, head and neck, liver or kidney cancer. The CDR3 runs from the conserved cysteine through the conserved F or W. The order of the fields is clone size, V gene, J gene, D gene, CDR3 DNA, CDR3 protein. D genes are given only for firm matches. Where a row states a size, it is once, few, many or the class of an expanded clone; other rows omit it.

>NA|TRBV7-2|TRBJ2-1|NA
TGTGCCAGCAGCTTAGCGGACTATTACAATGAGCAGTTCTTC
CASSLADYYNEQFF
>NA|TRBV27|TRBJ1-2|NA
TGTGCCAGCAGTTTATCGACTTCCGGGACGGGCGTCGGGGGCTACACCTTC
CASSLSTSGTGVGGYTF
>NA|TRBV4-1|TRBJ2-3|NA
TGCGCCAGCCAAAAGCAGCAGTTGGCCACAGATACGCAGTATTTT
CASQKQQLATDTQYF
>NA|TRBV6-4|TRBJ2-3|TRBD2
TGTGCCAGCAGTTCCGGGACTAGTTCGACAGATACGCAGTATTTT
CASSSGTSSTDTQYF
>few|TRBV5-1|TRBJ2-7|NA
TGCGCCAGCAGCTTGTTTGAGGGGAACGAGCAGTACTTC
CASSLFEGNEQYF
>NA|TRBV6-4|TRBJ2-1|TRBD2
TGTGCCAGCAGTGACTCACTAGCGGGGGGAAATGAGCAGTTCTTC
CASSDSLAGGNEQFF
>NA|TRBV7-6|TRBJ2-3|NA
TGTGCCAGCAGCCGGGACCACACAGATACGCAGTATTTT
CASSRDHTDTQYF
>NA|TRBV7-8|TRBJ1-1|NA
TGTGCCAGCAGCTTAGCCGAGGGAGGGGGTACTGAAGCTTTCTTT
CASSLAEGGGTEAFF
>once|TRBV7-7|TRBJ2-2|TRBD1
TGTGCCAGCAGCAAAACAGGGGTCGGGGACACCGGGGAGCTGTTTTTT
CASSKTGVGDTGELFF
>NA|TRBV27|TRBJ2-6|NA
TGTGCCAGCAGTCACCGGGGTGAGGACATCCGGGCCAACGTCCTGACTTTC
CASSHRGEDIRANVLTF
>NA|TRBV7-3|TRBJ2-3|NA
TGTGCCAGCAGCTTATCTGGGACAGATACGCAGTATTTT
CASSLSGTDTQYF
>NA|TRBV7-9|TRBJ2-2|NA
TGTGCCAGCAGGCCCCAGGCATCCACCGGGGAGCTGTTTTTT
CASRPQASTGELFF
>NA|TRBV4-1|TRBJ1-5|NA
TGCGCCAGCAGCCGGGGCAGCAATCAGCCCCAGCATTTT
CASSRGSNQPQHF
>NA|TRBV28|TRBJ2-5|TRBD1
TGTGCCAGCAGTTTTCCACAGGGGTACCAAGAGACCCAGTACTTC
CASSFPQGYQETQYF
>NA|TRBV7-7|TRBJ2-2|NA
TGTGCTAGCAGCTTAGATTTAACCGGGGAGCTGTTTTTT
CASSLDLTGELFF
>NA|TRBV4-2|TRBJ2-2|NA
TGTGCCAGCAGCCTTGGCGCAGGGGAGCTGTTTTTT
CASSLGAGELFF
>NA|TRBV27|TRBJ1-1|NA
TGTGCCAGCAGTTTAAGTAGTGGGGGGGGAGTTGAAGCTTTCTTT
CASSLSSGGGVEAFF
>NA|TRBV6-1|TRBJ2-7|NA
TGTGCCAGCAGGGGGAGGGACAGCTCCTACGAGCAGTACTTC
CASRGRDSSYEQYF
>NA|TRBV7-9|TRBJ2-7|TRBD1
TGTGCCAGCAGCTCGGGACAGGGGTATACCTACGAGCAGTACTTC
CASSSGQGYTYEQYF
>NA|TRBV7-9|TRBJ2-1|TRBD1
TGTGCCAGCAGCTTTGAAGGGGGCCCGAGGGATGAGCAGTTCTTC
CASSFEGGPRDEQFF
>once|TRBV27|TRBJ2-7|NA
TGTGCCAGCAGTTTCTCCGGCTCCTACGAGCAGTACTTC
CASSFSGSYEQYF
>NA|TRBV19|TRBJ2-3|NA
TGTGCCAGTAGTCTCGGCGACTATACAGATACGCAGTATTTT
CASSLGDYTDTQYF
>NA|TRBV19|TRBJ1-3|NA
TGTGCCAGTAACGGACCGACCTCTGGAAACACCATATATTTT
CASNGPTSGNTIYF
>NA|TRBV5-5|TRBJ1-1|TRBD1
TGTGCCAGCAGCGCGACAGGGGCTGAAGCTTTCTTT
CASSATGAEAFF
>NA|TRBV6-5|TRBJ2-7|TRBD1
TGTGCCAGCAGATTAGGCGGGACAGGGTCCTACGAGCAGTACTTC
CASRLGGTGSYEQYF
>NA|TRBV27|TRBJ1-6|NA
TGTGCCAGCAGTTTCCTCTCTAGTCTCTCAATTCACCCCCTCCACTTT
CASSFLSSLSIHPLHF
>NA|TRBV27|TRBJ2-1|NA
TGTGCCAGCAGTTTATCAGGGGTCTACAATGAGCAGTTCTTC
CASSLSGVYNEQFF
>NA|TRBV30|TRBJ1-3|NA
TGTGCCTGGAATGTAGCTGGAAACACCATATATTTT
CAWNVAGNTIYF
>once|TRBV5-1|TRBJ2-7|NA
TGCGCCAGCAGCTTAGGTGTAACTCGAACTTCCTACGAGCAGTACTTC
CASSLGVTRTSYEQYF
>NA|TRBV5-6|TRBJ1-1|TRBD1
TGTGCCAGCAGCTTCGACAGGGCCCCTGAAGCTTTCTTT
CASSFDRAPEAFF
>NA|TRBV4-1|TRBJ2-1|TRBD2
TGCGCCAGCAGCCTCGGGACTAGCGGGATGAACTCCTACAATGAGCAGTTCTTC
CASSLGTSGMNSYNEQFF
>NA|TRBV27|TRBJ2-1|TRBD2
TGTGCCAGCAGTTCTGATTGGACTAGCAGAAACAATGAGCAGTTCTTC
CASSSDWTSRNNEQFF
>NA|TRBV7-7|TRBJ2-7|NA
TGTGCCAGCAGCCCCTCAGGGGCCTACGAGCAGTACTTC
CASSPSGAYEQYF
>NA|TRBV7-2|TRBJ1-2|TRBD1
TGTGCCAGCACCGAGTCGGGACAGGGGTATCGGAATGGCTACACCTTC
CASTESGQGYRNGYTF
>NA|TRBV7-9|TRBJ2-2|TRBD1
TGTGCCAGCAGCTCAACCACGGGACAGAGCGTTGTTACCGGGGAGCTGTTTTTT
CASSSTTGQSVVTGELFF
>NA|TRBV5-6|TRBJ1-2|TRBD1
TGTGCCAGCAGCTGGGGGACAGCCGACTACACCTTC
CASSWGTADYTF
>NA|TRBV2|TRBJ2-3|NA
TGTGCCAGCAGTGAGTCATCCACCGTCGATACGCAGTATTTT
CASSESSTVDTQYF
>NA|TRBV19|TRBJ2-1|TRBD1
TGTGCCAGTAGTATAGGACAGGGCAATGAGCAGTTCTTC
CASSIGQGNEQFF
>NA|TRBV5-1|TRBJ2-3|TRBD1
TGCGCCAGCAGCTTGGAGGACAGGGCTGGGACAGATACGCAGTATTTT
CASSLEDRAGTDTQYF
>NA|TRBV15|TRBJ1-2|TRBD1
TGTGCCACCAGCCCCCTGGCAGGGGGCAACTATGGCTACACCTTC
CATSPLAGGNYGYTF
>few|TRBV19|TRBJ1-5|NA
TGTGCCAGTAGTAAGGGGGAAAGCGGTCAGCCCCAGCATTTT
CASSKGESGQPQHF
>NA|TRBV27|TRBJ1-1|NA
TGTGCCAGCAGTTTAAGTGGGGGCACTGAAGCTTTCTTT
CASSLSGGTEAFF
>NA|TRBV5-4|TRBJ1-1|NA
TGTGCCAGCAGCGGGCTGAACACTGAAGCTTTCTTT
CASSGLNTEAFF
>once|TRBV7-3|TRBJ2-5|NA
TGTGCCAGCAGCTTTGACAAACGGGTAGGGGAGACCCAGTACTTC
CASSFDKRVGETQYF
>NA|TRBV30|TRBJ1-1|TRBD1
TGTGCCTGGGAGCCCGGAGGGACAGGGTCCACTGAAGCTTTCTTT
CAWEPGGTGSTEAFF
>NA|TRBV19|TRBJ2-1|NA
TGTGCCAGTAGTATTGATTTGATAGCTGAGCAGTTCTTC
CASSIDLIAEQFF
>NA|TRBV7-3|TRBJ2-3|NA
TGTGCCAGCAGCCTAGACTCCACAGATACGCAGTATTTT
CASSLDSTDTQYF
>once|TRBV5-1|TRBJ1-3|NA
TGCGCCAGCAGCCCCCGCCAGAGTTTTTCTTCTGGAAACACCATATATTTT
CASSPRQSFSSGNTIYF
>NA|TRBV9|TRBJ2-3|TRBD2
TGTGCCAGCAGCGCCCACGGGGGGAGAGATACGCAGTATTTT
CASSAHGGRDTQYF
>few|TRBV19|TRBJ2-1|TRBD2
TGTGCCAGTAGTGGTTCAGCGGGGCCCTACAATGAGCAGTTCTTC
CASSGSAGPYNEQFF
>NA|TRBV7-2|TRBJ2-7|NA
TGTGCCAGCAGCTCACCCGGGGGACCTCACGAGCAGTACTTC
CASSSPGGPHEQYF
>NA|TRBV7-8|TRBJ1-2|NA
TGTGCCAGCAGCTGGAGTGGCGGCTACACCTTC
CASSWSGGYTF